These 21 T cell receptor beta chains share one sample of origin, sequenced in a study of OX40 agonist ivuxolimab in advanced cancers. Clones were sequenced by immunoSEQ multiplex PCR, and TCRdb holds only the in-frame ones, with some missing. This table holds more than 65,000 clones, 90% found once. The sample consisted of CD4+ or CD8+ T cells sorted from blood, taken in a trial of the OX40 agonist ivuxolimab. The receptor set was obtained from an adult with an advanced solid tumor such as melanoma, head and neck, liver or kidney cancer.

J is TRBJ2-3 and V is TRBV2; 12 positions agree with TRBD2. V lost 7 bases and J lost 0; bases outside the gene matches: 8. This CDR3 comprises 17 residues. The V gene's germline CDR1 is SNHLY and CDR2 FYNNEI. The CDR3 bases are TGTGCCAGCATGAAGGGACTAGCGGGCCTTAGCACAGATACGCAGTATTTT. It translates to CASMKGLAGLSTDTQYF. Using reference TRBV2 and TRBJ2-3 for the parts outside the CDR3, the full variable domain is EPEVTQTPSHQVTQMGQEVILRCVPISNHLYFYWYRQILGQKVEFLVSFYNNEISEKSEIFDDQFSVERPDGSNFTLKIRSTKLEDSAMYFCASMKGLAGLSTDTQYFGPGTRLTVL.

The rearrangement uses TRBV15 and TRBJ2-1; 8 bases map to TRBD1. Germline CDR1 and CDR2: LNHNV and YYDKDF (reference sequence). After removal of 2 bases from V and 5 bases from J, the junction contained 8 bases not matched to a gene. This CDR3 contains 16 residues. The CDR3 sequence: CATSRLDRGSDNEQFF. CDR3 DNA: TGTGCCACCAGCAGACTAGACAGGGGTTCGGACAATGAGCAGTTCTTC.

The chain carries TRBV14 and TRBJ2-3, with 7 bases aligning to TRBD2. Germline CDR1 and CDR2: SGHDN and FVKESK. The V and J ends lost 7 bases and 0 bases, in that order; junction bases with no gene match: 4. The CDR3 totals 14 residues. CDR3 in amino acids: CASKLGGSTDTQYF. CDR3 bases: TGTGCCAGCAAATTGGGAGGGAGCACAGATACGCAGTATTTT.

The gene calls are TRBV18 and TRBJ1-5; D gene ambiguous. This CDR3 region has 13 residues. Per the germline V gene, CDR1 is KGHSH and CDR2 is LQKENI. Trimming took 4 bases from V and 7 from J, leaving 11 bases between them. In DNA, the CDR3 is TGTGCCAGCTCACTAAACCAAGAGCAGCCCCAGCATTTT. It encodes CASSLNQEQPQHF.

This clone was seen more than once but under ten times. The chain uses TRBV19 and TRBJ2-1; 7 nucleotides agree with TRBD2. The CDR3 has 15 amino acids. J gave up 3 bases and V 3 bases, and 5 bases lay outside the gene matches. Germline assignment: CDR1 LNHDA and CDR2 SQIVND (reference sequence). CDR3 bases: TGTGCCAGTAGTATTCGACTAGCCTACTACAATGAGCAGTTCTTC. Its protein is CASSIRLAYYNEQFF.

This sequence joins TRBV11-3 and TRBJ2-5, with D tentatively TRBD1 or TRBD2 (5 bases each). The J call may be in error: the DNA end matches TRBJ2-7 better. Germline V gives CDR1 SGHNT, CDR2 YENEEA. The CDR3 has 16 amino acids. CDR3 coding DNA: TGTGCCAGCAGCTTAGATCGTTTAGGGGACCCCTACGAGCAGTACTTC. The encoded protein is CASSLDRLGDPYEQYF.

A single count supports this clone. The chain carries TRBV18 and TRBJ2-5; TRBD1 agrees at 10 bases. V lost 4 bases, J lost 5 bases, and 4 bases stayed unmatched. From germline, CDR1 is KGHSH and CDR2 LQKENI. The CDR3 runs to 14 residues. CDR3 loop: CASSLTGGRETQYF. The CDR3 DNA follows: TGTGCCAGCTCACTGACAGGGGGCAGGGAGACCCAGTACTTC.

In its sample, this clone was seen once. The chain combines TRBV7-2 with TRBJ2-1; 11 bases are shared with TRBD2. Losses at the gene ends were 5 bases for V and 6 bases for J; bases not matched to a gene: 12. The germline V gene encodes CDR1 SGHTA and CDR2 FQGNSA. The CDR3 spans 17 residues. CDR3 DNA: TGTGCCAGCAGCCCACAGGGACCCGGGACTAGCGGCAATGAGCAGTTCTTC. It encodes CASSPQGPGTSGNEQFF.

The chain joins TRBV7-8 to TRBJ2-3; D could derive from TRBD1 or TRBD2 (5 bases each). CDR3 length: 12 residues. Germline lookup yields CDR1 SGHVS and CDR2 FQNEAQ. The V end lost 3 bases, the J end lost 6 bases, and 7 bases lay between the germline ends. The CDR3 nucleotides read TGTGCCAGCAGCTTCGAGGGGGATACGCAGTATTTT. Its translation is CASSFEGDTQYF.

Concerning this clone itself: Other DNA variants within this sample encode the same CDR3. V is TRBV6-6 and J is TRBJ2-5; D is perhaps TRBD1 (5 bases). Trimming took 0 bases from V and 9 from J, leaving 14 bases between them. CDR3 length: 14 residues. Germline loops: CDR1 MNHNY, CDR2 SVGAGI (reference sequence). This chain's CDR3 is CASSYSGVAGAQYF. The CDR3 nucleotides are TGTGCCAGCAGTTACTCAGGGGTAGCTGGGGCCCAGTACTTC.

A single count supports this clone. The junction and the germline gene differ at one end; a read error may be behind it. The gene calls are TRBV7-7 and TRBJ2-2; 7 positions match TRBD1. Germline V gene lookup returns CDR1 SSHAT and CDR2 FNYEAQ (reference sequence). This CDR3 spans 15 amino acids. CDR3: CASSLNRGNTGELFF. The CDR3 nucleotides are TGTGCTAGCAGCTTGAACAGGGGAAACACCGGGGAGCTGTTTTTT.

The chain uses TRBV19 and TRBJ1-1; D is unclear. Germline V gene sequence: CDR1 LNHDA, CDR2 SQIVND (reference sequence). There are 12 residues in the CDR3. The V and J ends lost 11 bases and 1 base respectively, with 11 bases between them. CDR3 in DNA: TGTGCCGGCGACGTCCAGAACACTGAAGCTTTCTTT. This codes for CAGDVQNTEAFF.

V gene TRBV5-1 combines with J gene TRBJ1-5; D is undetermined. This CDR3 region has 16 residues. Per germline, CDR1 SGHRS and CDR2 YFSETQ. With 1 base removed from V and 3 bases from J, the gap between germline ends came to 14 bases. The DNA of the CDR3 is TGCGCCAGCAGCTTGACCGGGCCAACTTCCAATCAGCCCCAGCATTTT. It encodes CASSLTGPTSNQPQHF.

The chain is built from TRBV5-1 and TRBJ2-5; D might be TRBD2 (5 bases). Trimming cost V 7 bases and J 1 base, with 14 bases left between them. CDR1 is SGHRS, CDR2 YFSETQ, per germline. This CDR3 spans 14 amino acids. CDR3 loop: CASSRGGGQETQYF. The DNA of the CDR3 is TGCGCCAGCTCCCGGGGTGGCGGCCAAGAGACCCAGTACTTC.

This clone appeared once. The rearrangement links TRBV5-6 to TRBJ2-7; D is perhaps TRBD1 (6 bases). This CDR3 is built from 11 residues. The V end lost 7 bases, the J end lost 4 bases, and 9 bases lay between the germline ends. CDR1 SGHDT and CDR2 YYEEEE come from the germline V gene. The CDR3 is CASGTPYEQYF. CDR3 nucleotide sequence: TGTGCCAGCGGGACACCTTACGAGCAGTACTTC.

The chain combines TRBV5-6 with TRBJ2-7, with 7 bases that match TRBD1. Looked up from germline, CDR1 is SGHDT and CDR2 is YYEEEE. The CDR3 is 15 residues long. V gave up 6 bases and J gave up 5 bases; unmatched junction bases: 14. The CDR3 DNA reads TGTGCCAGCACCCCCCGGGACAGCCGGTGGGACGAGCAGTACTTC. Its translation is CASTPRDSRWDEQYF.

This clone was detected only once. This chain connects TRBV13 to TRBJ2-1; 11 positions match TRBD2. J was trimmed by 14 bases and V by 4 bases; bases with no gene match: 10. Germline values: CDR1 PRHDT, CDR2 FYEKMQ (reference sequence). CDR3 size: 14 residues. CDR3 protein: CASSSYKTSGSKFF. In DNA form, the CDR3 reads TGTGCCAGCAGCTCCTACAAAACTAGCGGGAGTAAGTTCTTC.

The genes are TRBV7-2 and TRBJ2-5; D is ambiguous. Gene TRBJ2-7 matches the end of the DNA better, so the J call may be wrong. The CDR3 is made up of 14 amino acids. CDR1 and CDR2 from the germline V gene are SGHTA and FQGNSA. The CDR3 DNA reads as TGTGCCAGCAGCTTAGGATCCCCCTTATACGAGCAGTACTTC. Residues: CASSLGSPLYEQYF.

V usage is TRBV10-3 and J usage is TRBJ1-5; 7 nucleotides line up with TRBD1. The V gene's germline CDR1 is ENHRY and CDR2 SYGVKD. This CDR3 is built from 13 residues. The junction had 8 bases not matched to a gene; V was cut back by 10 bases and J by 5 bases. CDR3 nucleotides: TGTGCCAGCACAGGGGAATCGGATCAGCCCCAGCATTTT. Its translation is CASTGESDQPQHF.

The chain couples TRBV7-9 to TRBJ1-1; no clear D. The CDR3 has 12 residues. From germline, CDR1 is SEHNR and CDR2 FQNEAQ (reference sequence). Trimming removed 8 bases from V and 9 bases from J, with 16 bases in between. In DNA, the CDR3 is TGTGCCAGCCACCGTAACGGGTTACAAGCTTTCTTT. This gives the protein CASHRNGLQAFF.

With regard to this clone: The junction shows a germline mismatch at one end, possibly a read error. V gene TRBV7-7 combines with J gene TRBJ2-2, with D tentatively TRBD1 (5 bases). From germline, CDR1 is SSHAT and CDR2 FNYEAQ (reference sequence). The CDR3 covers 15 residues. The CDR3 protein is CASSLSTGDTGELFF. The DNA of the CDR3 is TGTGCTAGCAGCTTAAGTACAGGAGATACCGGGGAGCTGTTTTTT.